This T cell receptor (beta chain) emerged from a study of radiation and T cells in renal cell carcinoma. Study findings and constraints: Baseline intratumoral clonotype presence is unknown without pretreatment biopsies. Top 100 clonotypes averaged approximately 54% in irradiated versus about 40% in nephrectomy-only tumors. From baseline, blood top tumor clonotypes peaked at 2 weeks post-radiation.

Data came from immunoSEQ multiplex PCR; TCRdb stores just in-frame clones and leaves some out. The profile shows around 15,000 clones, 50% of them singletons. This clone was counted between two and nine times. Its antigen is unknown. Treatment noted: 15 Gy SBRT to primary tumor, nephrectomy 4 weeks later. Nephrectomy followed 15 Gy stereotactic body radiation by 4 weeks. The receptor was derived from a woman aged 55 to 70 with renal cell carcinoma. The sample was tumor tissue, taken from a patient whose treatment included radiotherapy and nephrectomy.

The CDR3 DNA reads TGTGCCAGCAGCTTATGGGACAGGGCCAGCGCATCCTACGAGCAGTACTTC. Translating gives CASSLWDRASASYEQYF. The rearrangement joins TRBV11-3 to TRBJ2-7; 9 bases are shared with TRBD1. This CDR3 is 17 amino acids long. Germline V gene sequence: CDR1 SGHNT, CDR2 YENEEA. J gave up 1 base and V 2 bases, and 9 bases lay outside the gene matches.